This TCR beta chain was recorded in a study of molecular identifiers for immune sequencing clone quantification. Methods described previously were used for bulk TCR libraries, and listed TCR primers were applied. TCRdb fed the PCR reads into MiXCR, producing one record per CDR3 protein. The repertoire holds more than 450,000 distinct CDR3 sequences, with about 20% as singletons. V dropped 4 bases and J dropped 1 base, with 10 bases sitting between them. Looked up from germline, CDR1 is MNHEY and CDR2 is SMNVEV (reference sequence). The CDR3 loop spans 14 amino acids. V usage is TRBV27 and J usage is TRBJ2-5; D gene uncertain. The source material was naive CD8+ T cells from blood, with Jurkat cell RNA spiked in. The subset here: FACS-sorted CD8+CD4-CCR7+CD45RA+ naive T cells. This TCR was sampled from a human donor in good health. Some libraries in this study had Jurkat cell RNA spiked in. CDR3 sequence: CASSSQWGQETQYF. The CDR3 DNA sequence: TGTGCCAGCAGTTCACAGTGGGGCCAAGAGACCCAGTACTTC.